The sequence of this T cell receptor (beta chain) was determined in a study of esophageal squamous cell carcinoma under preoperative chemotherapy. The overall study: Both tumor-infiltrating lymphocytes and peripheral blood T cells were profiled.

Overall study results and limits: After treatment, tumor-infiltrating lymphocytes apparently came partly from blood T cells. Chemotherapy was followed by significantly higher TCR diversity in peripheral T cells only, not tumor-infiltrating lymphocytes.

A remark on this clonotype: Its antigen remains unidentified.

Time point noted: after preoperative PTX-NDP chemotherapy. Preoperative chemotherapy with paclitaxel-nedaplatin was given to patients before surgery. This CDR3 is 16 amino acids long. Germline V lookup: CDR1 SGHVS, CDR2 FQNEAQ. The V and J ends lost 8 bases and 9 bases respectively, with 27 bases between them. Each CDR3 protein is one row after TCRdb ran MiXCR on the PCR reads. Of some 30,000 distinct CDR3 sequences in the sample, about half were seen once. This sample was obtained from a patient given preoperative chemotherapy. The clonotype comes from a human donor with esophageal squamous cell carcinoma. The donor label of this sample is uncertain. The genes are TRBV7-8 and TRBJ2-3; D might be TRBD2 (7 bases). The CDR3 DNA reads TGTGCCAGCGGCGGGCTAGGGGGGGGGGCCGGTGAGACGCAGTATTTT. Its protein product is CASGGLGGGAGETQYF.